What follows are 14 T cell receptor beta chains derived from one specimen sequenced in a study of pediatric ulcerative colitis. Profiled with immunoSEQ multiplex PCR; TCRdb holds only in-frame clones, not every one. The sample includes 60,000 or so clones, around four fifths of them seen just once. Sequencing was performed on blood. Receptors were obtained from a boy younger than 18 with moderate ulcerative colitis.

The chain couples TRBV30 to TRBJ2-3; TRBD2 aligns across 7 bases. Germline V gives CDR1 GTSNPN, CDR2 SVGIG (reference sequence). With V trimmed by 3 bases and J by 6 bases, 6 bases remained unmatched. There are 13 residues in the CDR3. CDR3 loop: CAWRAGKTDTQYF. The CDR3 nucleotides read TGTGCCTGGAGAGCGGGAAAGACGGATACGCAGTATTTT.

The chain combines TRBV7-2 with TRBJ1-2, with unresolved D. Germline loops: CDR1 SGHTA, CDR2 FQGNSA. V was clipped by 5 bases and J by 1 base, with 20 bases between them. The CDR3 is made up of 17 amino acids. The CDR3 region is CASSRSAGETLNYGYTF. CDR3 DNA sequence: TGTGCCAGCAGCCGCTCGGCGGGAGAAACTCTTAACTATGGCTACACCTTC.

This rearrangement joins TRBV6-5 to TRBJ2-1; TRBD2 aligns across 8 bases. The CDR3 has 15 residues. Losses at the gene ends were 2 bases for V and 0 bases for J; bases not matched to a gene: 0. Germline V gene data show CDR1 as MNHEY and CDR2 as SVGAGI. CDR3 bases: TGTGCCAGCAGTTACGGGACTAGCTCCTACAATGAGCAGTTCTTC. Amino acid sequence: CASSYGTSSYNEQFF.

The chain has TRBV21-1 and TRBJ2-7. TRBV21-1 is a listed pseudogene. The CDR3 runs to 12 residues. CDR3 coding DNA: TGTGCCAGCAGCAACTTGATCTGGGAGCAGTACTTC. Translated, it gives CASSNLIWEQYF.

The chain couples TRBV19 to TRBJ1-1; D is perhaps TRBD1 (6 bases). CDR3 size: 13 residues. V lost 5 bases, J lost 1 base, and 8 bases lay in between. Germline V gene lookup returns CDR1 LNHDA and CDR2 SQIVND (reference sequence). The CDR3 DNA follows: TGTGCCAGTAGTGAGACAGGGAACACTGAAGCTTTCTTT. It specifies CASSETGNTEAFF.

The chain recombines TRBV28 with TRBJ2-5; 7 bases align to TRBD1. The CDR3 is 17 amino acids. The V gene's germline CDR1 is MDHEN and CDR2 SYDVKM. Unmatched junction bases numbered 16, after V lost 4 bases and J lost 5 bases. DNA for the CDR3: TGTGCCAGCAGTTCTCGATTTAAAGGGGGCAGAGCGGAGACCCAGTACTTC. Amino acids: CASSSRFKGGRAETQYF.

V gene TRBV7-8 combines with J gene TRBJ1-2; 8 nucleotides line up with TRBD1. Germline assignment: CDR1 SGHVS and CDR2 FQNEAQ. J was trimmed by 8 bases and V by 2 bases; bases with no gene match: 16. This CDR3 has 17 residues. The CDR3 nucleotides are TGTGCCAGCAGCTTAAGGGACAGGTTGGGGAGTTTGGAAGGCTACACCTTC. Its translation: CASSLRDRLGSLEGYTF.

The gene calls are TRBV5-1 and TRBJ2-3; 15 nucleotides align to TRBD2. There are 18 residues in the CDR3. J was trimmed by 5 bases and V by 3 bases; bases with no gene match: 10. Germline lookup yields CDR1 SGHRS and CDR2 YFSETQ. This CDR3 is CASSSKGTSGGYGDTQYF. The CDR3 DNA is TGCGCCAGCAGCTCTAAAGGGACTAGCGGGGGGTATGGAGATACGCAGTATTTT.

The chain joins TRBV10-3 to TRBJ2-7; D is ambiguous. The CDR3 sequence is 11 residues long. Trimming removed 4 bases from V and 2 bases from J, with 3 bases in between. From germline, CDR1 is ENHRY and CDR2 SYGVKD. The CDR3 nucleotides read TGTGCCATCAGTGGGCCCTACGAGCAGTACTTC. The encoded protein is CAISGPYEQYF.

J is TRBJ1-5 and V is TRBV7-2; tentatively, D is TRBD1 (5 bases). CDR1 and CDR2 (germline): SGHTA, FQGNSA. This CDR3 comprises 17 residues. V gave up 1 base and J gave up 3 bases, with 16 bases separating them. CDR3: CASSLVGGSGNNQPQHF. The DNA for the CDR3 is TGTGCCAGCAGCTTAGTGGGGGGGTCGGGTAACAATCAGCCCCAGCATTTT.

This rearrangement joins TRBV14 to TRBJ2-7; unclear D gene. Germline V gene sequence: CDR1 SGHDN, CDR2 FVKESK. CDR3 length: 13 amino acids. The ends were cut back, 8 bases at V and 7 bases at J, with 18 bases in the middle. The CDR3 region has the DNA TGTGCCAGCGGGTTAGGCTTCCCGATGGAGCAGTACTTC. Protein: CASGLGFPMEQYF.

The chain joins TRBV5-1 to TRBJ1-4, with 7 bases matching TRBD1. CDR3 length: 16 amino acids. The ends lost 0 bases at V and 7 bases at J; junction bases unmatched: 9. Germline values: CDR1 SGHRS, CDR2 YFSETQ. In DNA form, the CDR3 reads TGCGCCAGCAGCTTGGGGGAAGGGGGCCGGCGTGAAAAACTGTTTTTT. Its protein is CASSLGEGGRREKLFF.

The rearrangement joins TRBV5-4 to TRBJ2-1; 7 nucleotides align to TRBD2. Trimming removed 0 bases from V and 2 bases from J; junction bases left unmatched: 2. CDR1 is SGHNT, CDR2 YYREEE, per germline (reference sequence). The CDR3 covers 15 residues. The CDR3 coding sequence is TGTGCCAGCAGCTTGGTTGGGAGGGCCTACAATGAGCAGTTCTTC. Its protein is CASSLVGRAYNEQFF.

The rearrangement links TRBV7-9 to TRBJ2-5; 9 bases match TRBD1. This CDR3 has 15 residues. CDR1 SEHNR and CDR2 FQNEAQ come from the germline V gene (reference sequence). V trimming: 5 bases; J trimming: 4 bases; junction bases outside the gene matches: 8. CDR3 loop: CASSLTTGGGETQYF. In DNA, the CDR3 is TGTGCCAGCAGCCTCACGACAGGGGGAGGAGAGACCCAGTACTTC.